The clone carrying this T cell receptor (beta chain) was observed many times. These data belong to a study of T cells in Graves' hyperthyroidism and ophthalmopathy. TCR beta CDR3 regions were amplified from RNA. Researchers ran a first-round RT-PCR on the TCR CDR3 using the HTBI primer set. TCRdb fed the multiplex PCR reads into MiXCR, producing one record per CDR3 protein. Of fewer than 400,000 distinct CDR3 sequences in the sample, 15% to 17% were seen once. Diagnoses used clinical symptoms, serum thyroxine and TRAb, thyroid ultrasound and orbital computed tomography. Blood was obtained at the first hyperthyroidism diagnosis, which preceded any ophthalmopathy symptoms. CDR3 size: 13 residues. Germline V gene data show CDR1 as DFQATT and CDR2 as SNEGSKA (reference sequence). The V and J ends lost 5 bases and 3 bases, in that order; junction bases with no gene match: 5.

The sequencing sample was made of blood. This chain connects TRBV20-1 to TRBJ2-7, with TRBD1 matching 9 bases. This sequence originates from a woman aged 18-35 years with Graves' hyperthyroidism that later progressed to Graves' ophthalmopathy. The chain's CDR3 is CSARDRAYYEQYF. CDR3 nucleotide sequence: TGCAGTGCTCGGGACAGGGCCTACTACGAGCAGTACTTC.